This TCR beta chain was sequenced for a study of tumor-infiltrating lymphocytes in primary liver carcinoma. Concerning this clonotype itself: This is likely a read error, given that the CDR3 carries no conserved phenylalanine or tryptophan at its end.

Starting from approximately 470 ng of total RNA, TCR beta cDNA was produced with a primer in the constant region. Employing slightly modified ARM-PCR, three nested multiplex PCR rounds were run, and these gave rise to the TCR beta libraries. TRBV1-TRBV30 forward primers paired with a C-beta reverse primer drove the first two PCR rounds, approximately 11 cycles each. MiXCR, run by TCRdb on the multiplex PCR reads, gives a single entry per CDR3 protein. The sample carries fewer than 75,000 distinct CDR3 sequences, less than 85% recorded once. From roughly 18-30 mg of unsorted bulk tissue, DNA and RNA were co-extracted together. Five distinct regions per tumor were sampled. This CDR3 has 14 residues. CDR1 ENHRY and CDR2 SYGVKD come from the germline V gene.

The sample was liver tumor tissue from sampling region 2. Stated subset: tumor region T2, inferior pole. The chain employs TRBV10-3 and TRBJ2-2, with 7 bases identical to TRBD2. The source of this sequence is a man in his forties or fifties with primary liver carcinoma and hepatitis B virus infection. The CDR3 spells CAIRERDDTGGLFY. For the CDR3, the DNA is TGTGCAATCAGGGAGCGGGACGACACCGGGGGGCTGTTTTAT.